The clone carrying this TCR beta chain showed up many times. Its cognate antigen is unknown. With 3 bases clipped from V and 5 bases from J, the junction kept 7 bases outside the gene matches. This CDR3 region has 15 residues. A single record per CDR3 protein comes from TCRdb applying MiXCR to the 5' RACE reads. In the table there are 560,000 or so distinct CDR3 sequences, around a sixth of which are singletons. This record belongs to a study of T-cell memory formation after mild COVID-19. Broader study findings: Contracting CD4+ clones sat mainly in CM and EM; CD8+ in EMRA. The SARS-CoV-2 specificity of second-wave clones reaching peak at day 37 remained unverified. A subset of responding clones appeared in pre-infection memory, suggesting cross-reactive memory joined.

The chain employs TRBV12-3 or TRBV12-4 and TRBJ1-2, with 9 nucleotides matching TRBD1. The source is an adult woman who had mild COVID-19 (a few samples of this study predate the infection). Cell type and time point are not known. The sequencing sample was made of PBMCs or a T cell subset sorted from them (not recorded which). The CDR3 DNA follows: TGTGCCAGCAGTTTTTCTTCCGGGACAGGGTATGGCTACACCTTC. Amino acids: CASSFSSGTGYGYTF.